This T cell receptor beta chain emerged from a study of monozygotic twins with inflammatory bowel disease. Findings of the study overall: Compared with healthy co-twins, IBD patients showed reduced TCRbeta repertoire diversity by inverse Simpson. It was observed that concordant and discordant twins did not differ in repertoire similarity, possibly given limited power.

Details on this clonotype: Its antigen is undetermined.

Each of the TCR libraries took around 3.5 ug of total RNA. The authors made each sample's cDNA in eight separate reactions. TCRdb re-called the 5' RACE reads, yielding one record per CDR3 amino acid sequence without DNA. The table for this sample gives about 210,000 distinct CDR3 sequences. The sequenced sample was blood. The sequence derives from a human donor with ulcerative colitis or Crohn's disease, or a healthy co-twin of an affected twin (not recorded which).

The CDR3 loop reads CASSQRKGADTQYF. The chain employs TRBV4-1 and TRBJ2-3; TCRdb's D gene call, TRBD1, goes unchecked for lack of DNA. This CDR3 is 14 amino acids long. Germline CDR1 MGHRA, CDR2 YSYEKL.